This T cell receptor beta chain appears in the sequencing data of a study of OX40 agonist ivuxolimab in advanced cancers. About the research overall: An agonistic anti-OX40 (CD134) antibody, ivuxolimab, was used to treat the patients. Dose-escalation patients suffered from hepatocellular carcinoma, melanoma, renal cell or head and neck cancer. Whole-study findings and limits: At doses 0.1 to 3.0 mg/kg, CD4+ and CD8+ clones expanded. The 0.1-3.0 mg/kg partial responders had among the lowest clonal expansion.

Repertoires were generated with immunoSEQ multiplex PCR, while TCRdb's copy carries only in-frame clones and drops some. Altogether 120,000 or so clones are present, just under 95% being singletons, with the ten largest covering about 0.15%. Trimming removed 4 bases at V and 3 bases at J, with 6 bases between. Germline loops: CDR1 MDHEN, CDR2 SYDVKM. This CDR3 spans 12 amino acids. This clone was counted only a few times. As yet, its antigen is unknown. The receptor's source is an adult with an advanced solid tumor such as melanoma, head and neck, liver or kidney cancer. V gene TRBV28 combines with J gene TRBJ1-2; D ambiguous. The specimen comprised CD4+ or CD8+ T cells sorted from blood, sampled in a trial of the OX40 agonist ivuxolimab. CDR3 protein: CASSSTHYGYTF. The CDR3 DNA reads TGTGCCAGCAGTTCAACCCACTATGGCTACACCTTC.